This T cell receptor beta chain derives from a study of shared clonotypes between healthy human individuals. Study results and limitations: Generation probabilities of non-shared clonotypes were lower (relative to those shared by all four donors).

Donors comprised only Caucasian adults living in Nashville, Tennessee. With regard to this clone: Its antigen remains unknown.

The assay was immunoSEQ multiplex PCR, and TCRdb's table has in-frame clones only and misses some. This table holds some 1 million clones, roughly 80% found once. Sequencing used memory CD4+ T cells sorted from blood. Subset described: CD45RA-negative fraction. The receptor comes from a man aged 18 to 29 in good health.

CDR3 residues: CASSLDIRMDTEAFF. CDR3 nucleotide sequence: TGTGCCAGCAGCTTGGACATACGGATGGATACTGAAGCTTTCTTT. This chain links TRBV5-4 with TRBJ1-1; D remains unclear. Germline CDR1 is SGHNT and CDR2 is YYREEE (reference sequence). Trimming removed 0 bases from V and 5 bases from J, with 14 bases in between. The CDR3 is made up of 15 amino acids.